These 32 T cell receptor beta chains came from one sample sequenced in a study of T cells in Graves' hyperthyroidism and ophthalmopathy (dated by TCRdb to about 2019). Library preparation was by multiplex PCR. TCRdb shows the sequencer as Illumina HiSeq 2000. The TCR beta CDR3 regions were amplified from the RNA transcripts. A first-round RT-PCR of the TCR CDR3 used the HTBI primer set with the Qiagen OneStep RT-PCR kit. The public reads were reanalyzed by TCRdb: fastp trimming at Q25, MiXCR alignment, in-frame beta chains only. Rows are combined by CDR3 protein, so each entry shows the most common genes and DNA. For this sample the table gives about 700,000 distinct CDR3 sequences, of which roughly 15% were detected only once. The top ten hold 9.5% to 13% of the sample. The sequenced sample consisted of blood. Receptor source: a woman aged 18-30 years with Graves' hyperthyroidism.

V usage is TRBV10-3 and J usage is TRBJ2-7; TRBD2 is a possible D gene (5 bases). Trimming stripped 5 bases from V and 0 bases from J, with 11 bases between. Per the germline V gene, CDR1 is ENHRY and CDR2 is SYGVKD. This CDR3 comprises 14 residues. The CDR3 bases are TGTGCCATCAGTCTGACTATCCCCTCCTACGAGCAGTACTTC. Its translation: CAISLTIPSYEQYF.

This clonotype was seen repeatedly, ten times or more. The chain joins TRBV7-2 to TRBJ2-3; D is uncertain. This CDR3 is built from 12 residues. Germline V lookup: CDR1 SGHTA, CDR2 FQGNSA. The V end lost 4 bases, the J end lost 5 bases, and 7 bases lay between the germline ends. The CDR3 DNA follows: TGTGCCAGCAGCTCGACGATAGATACGCAGTATTTT. Translated, it gives CASSSTIDTQYF.

This clonotype was seen only a few times. This chain links TRBV5-1 with TRBJ2-2, with D hard to call. Germline lookup yields CDR1 SGHRS and CDR2 YFSETQ. Trimming pared 3 bases from V and 0 bases from J, leaving 12 bases between. CDR3 length: 16 amino acids. The CDR3 region is CASSWAPGANTGELFF. The CDR3 DNA is TGCGCCAGCAGCTGGGCGCCGGGCGCGAACACCGGGGAGCTGTTTTTT.

This clonotype was observed at least ten times. The rearrangement joins TRBV30 to TRBJ1-1; unclear D gene. The CDR3 is 16 amino acids. Germline V gene lookup returns CDR1 GTSNPN and CDR2 SVGIG (reference sequence). V lost 0 bases to trimming and J lost 2 bases, with 16 bases between them. CDR3 loop: CAWSVPRTGFNTEAFF. The CDR3 bases are TGTGCCTGGAGTGTACCGAGGACGGGTTTTAACACTGAAGCTTTCTTT. The whole variable domain, remainder taken from reference TRBV30 and TRBJ1-1, is SQTIHQWPATLVQPVGSPLSLECTVEGTSNPNLYWYRQAAGRGLQLLFYSVGIGQISSEVPQNLSASRPQDRQFILSSKKLLLSDSGFYLCAWSVPRTGFNTEAFFGQGTRLTVV.

This clonotype appeared a few times. The chain links TRBV12-3 or TRBV12-4 to TRBJ2-7, with D perhaps matching TRBD1 (7 bases). V lost 6 bases, J lost 0 bases, and 15 bases lay in between. The CDR3 has 15 amino acids. The CDR3 is CASSLQGGPSYEQYF. The CDR3 DNA reads as TGTGCCAGCAGCCTTCAGGGGGGCCCCTCCTACGAGCAGTACTTC.

At least ten counts were recorded for this clonotype. The CDR3: CASSQIEGVSYEQYF. In nucleotides, the CDR3 is TGTGCCAGCAGCCAGATAGAGGGAGTTTCCTACGAGCAGTACTTC. The chain employs TRBV3-1 and TRBJ2-7; tentatively, D is TRBD2 (5 bases). V dropped 3 bases and J dropped 1 base, with 13 bases sitting between them. Per germline, CDR1 LGHDT and CDR2 YNNKEL (reference sequence). The CDR3 runs to 15 residues.

This clonotype was seen ten or more times. DNA of the CDR3: TGTGCCACCAGTGGGCGAGGGGTGGAGACCCAGTACTTC. Encoded protein: CATSGRGVETQYF. The V gene is TRBV24-1, the J gene TRBJ2-5; D may be TRBD1 or TRBD2 (5 bases each). Germline CDR1 reads KGHDR; CDR2 reads SFDVKD. This CDR3 has 13 amino acids. V dropped 5 bases and J dropped 5 bases, with 11 bases sitting between them.

The J gene is TRBJ2-1, the V gene TRBV11-1, with no clear D. Per the germline V gene, CDR1 is SGHAT and CDR2 is FQDESV (reference sequence). The V and J ends lost 2 bases and 3 bases respectively, with 14 bases between them. This CDR3 has 16 residues. CDR3 sequence: CASSLIPERSYNEQFF. The CDR3 DNA follows: TGTGCCAGCAGCTTAATCCCCGAGAGGAGCTACAATGAGCAGTTCTTC.

This clonotype was recorded many times. The rearrangement links TRBV11-3 to TRBJ1-1, with D possibly TRBD1 on 5 matching bases. Germline CDR1 and CDR2: SGHNT and YENEEA. There are 12 residues in the CDR3. V lost 4 bases and J lost 7, with 10 bases in between. CDR3 region: CASSWKGFEAFF. The CDR3 DNA reads as TGTGCCAGCAGCTGGAAGGGGTTTGAAGCTTTCTTT.

This clonotype occurred many times. The chain uses TRBV27 and TRBJ2-7, with 10 bases aligning to TRBD1. CDR3 length: 15 amino acids. Losses at the gene ends were 6 bases for V and 4 bases for J; bases not matched to a gene: 9. The V gene's germline CDR1 is MNHEY and CDR2 SMNVEV (reference sequence). CDR3 DNA sequence: TGTGCCAGCAGGCCCGACAGGGGGCTGTGGTACGAGCAGTACTTC. Amino acids: CASRPDRGLWYEQYF.

The J gene is TRBJ2-6, the V gene TRBV19; D remains ambiguous. The length of the CDR3 is 11 residues. In germline, CDR1 is LNHDA, CDR2 SQIVND (reference sequence). Trimming removed 9 bases at V and 4 bases at J, with 4 bases between. CDR3 sequence (DNA): TGTGCCAGCTTGGGGGCCAACGTCCTGACTTTC. Amino acids: CASLGANVLTF.

This clonotype was recorded many times. CDR3 protein: CATKRRSGRAGSYEQYF. The CDR3 coding sequence is TGTGCCACCAAGCGGCGCAGCGGGAGGGCCGGCTCCTACGAGCAGTACTTC. The genes are TRBV28 and TRBJ2-7; 10 bases agree with TRBD2. CDR3 size: 17 residues. Germline V CDR1 and CDR2: MDHEN, SYDVKM. With 10 bases clipped from V and 0 bases from J, the junction kept 15 bases outside the gene matches.

This clonotype was recorded a few times. The chain employs TRBV5-5 and TRBJ2-2; maybe TRBD2 (6 bases). The CDR3 consists of 15 residues. Germline V CDR1 and CDR2: SGHKS, YYEKEE (reference sequence). V was shortened by 2 bases and J by 4 bases, with 12 bases between the two germline ends. DNA for the CDR3: TGTGCCAGCAGCTTTCGGGACTTTAGCACCGGGGAGCTGTTTTTT. Translated, it gives CASSFRDFSTGELFF.

This clonotype was recorded many times. The chain couples TRBV28 to TRBJ1-5; possibly TRBD1 for D (5 bases). The V end lost 5 bases, the J end lost 7 bases, and 18 bases lay between the germline ends. CDR3 length equals 15 residues. Looked up from germline, CDR1 is MDHEN and CDR2 is SYDVKM. The CDR3 DNA is TGTGCCAGCAGTGACCTGGTGGGGGTGGAGCAGCCCCAGCATTTT. This gives the protein CASSDLVGVEQPQHF.

This clonotype was observed many times. V usage is TRBV27 and J usage is TRBJ2-4; the D gene is possibly TRBD2 (6 bases). Germline V CDR1 and CDR2: MNHEY, SMNVEV (reference sequence). The V end lost 5 bases, the J end lost 2 bases, and 19 bases lay between the germline ends. CDR3 length equals 17 residues. CDR3 sequence (DNA): TGTGCCAGCAGTCCGGCCTGGCGGGGATCATCCAAAAACATTCAGTACTTC. It codes for CASSPAWRGSSKNIQYF.

This clonotype has ten or more counts. This chain uses TRBV7-8 with TRBJ1-2, with D maybe TRBD1 (5 bases). The germline V gene has CDR1 SGHVS and CDR2 FQNEAQ. There are 16 residues in the CDR3. Between the trimmed V and J ends, which lost 4 bases and 3 bases, there was a span of 18 bases. The CDR3 bases are TGTGCCAGCAGCTCTAGCAGGGCTGGGCTATACTATGGCTACACCTTC. Amino acid sequence: CASSSSRAGLYYGYTF.

This clonotype has at least ten counts. The chain has TRBV3-1 and TRBJ2-2; 7 nucleotides match TRBD2. The CDR3 is 13 residues long. Germline lookup yields CDR1 LGHDT and CDR2 YNNKEL (reference sequence). Losses at the gene ends were 7 bases for V and 5 bases for J; bases not matched to a gene: 4. The CDR3, as DNA: TGTGCCAGCAAAAATAGCGGGACCGGGGAGCTGTTTTTT. It is translated as CASKNSGTGELFF.

This clonotype appeared many times. The CDR3 region is CASSQATGVLEETQYF. The CDR3 DNA is TGCGCCAGCAGCCAGGCGACAGGGGTCTTGGAGGAGACCCAGTACTTC. The chain joins TRBV4-1 to TRBJ2-5; 8 nucleotides line up with TRBD1. CDR3 size: 16 residues. J lost 5 bases, V lost 3 bases, and 11 bases had no gene match. The germline CDR1 and CDR2 sequences are MGHRA and YSYEKL.

On this clonotype: Relative to the germline gene, one junction end is altered; a read error may explain this. The chain couples TRBV6-2 or TRBV6-3 to TRBJ2-1; 8 positions agree with TRBD1. CDR1 and CDR2 (germline): MNHEY, SVGEGT. This CDR3 is 16 amino acids long. For the CDR3, the DNA is TGTGCCGGCAGGGACGGGACAGGCAGCTCCTACAATGAGCAGTTCTTC. It codes for CAGRDGTGSSYNEQFF.

This clonotype was seen a handful of times. The chain combines TRBV11-2 with TRBJ2-5; 7 bases agree with TRBD2. Germline CDR1 reads SGHAT; CDR2 reads FQNNGV. The CDR3 covers 13 residues. With 1 base clipped from V and 12 bases from J, the junction kept 8 bases outside the gene matches. CDR3 DNA sequence: TGTGCCAGCAGCTTAGGGGGCGAGGGGAGGGAGTACTTC. Translated: CASSLGGEGREYF.

In this sample, this clonotype turned up many times. This chain joins TRBV5-6 and TRBJ1-5; 8 nucleotides agree with TRBD1. CDR3 length: 15 residues. Germline loops: CDR1 SGHDT, CDR2 YYEEEE. J was trimmed by 7 bases and V by 0 bases; bases with no gene match: 6. The CDR3 loop reads CASSLGTGWGQPQHF. For the CDR3, the DNA is TGTGCCAGCAGCTTGGGGACAGGGTGGGGACAGCCCCAGCATTTT.

This chain connects TRBV11-3 to TRBJ2-1; tentative D call: TRBD2 (6 bases). The V end was cut by 5 bases, the J end by 1 base, with 18 bases between. The germline CDR1 and CDR2 sequences are SGHNT and YENEEA. The CDR3 length is 17 residues. In DNA, the CDR3 is TGTGCCAGCAGCATATCCGGGGGTACAATATCCTACAATGAGCAGTTCTTC. Translating gives CASSISGGTISYNEQFF.

This clonotype was seen many times. This rearrangement joins TRBV7-8 to TRBJ1-2; 9 positions agree with TRBD1. V was pared by 5 bases and J by 3 bases, with 4 bases of the junction left unmatched. CDR3 length: 14 residues. Germline CDR1 and CDR2: SGHVS and FQNEAQ. CDR3 in DNA: TGTGCCAGCAGCACTCGGACAGGGGACTATGGCTACACCTTC. Amino acid sequence: CASSTRTGDYGYTF.

Ten or more counts support this clonotype. The chain links TRBV7-9 to TRBJ2-5; D remains ambiguous. V shed 5 bases and J shed 2 bases, with 18 bases lying between them. Per the germline V gene, CDR1 is SEHNR and CDR2 is FQNEAQ (reference sequence). This CDR3 comprises 16 residues. CDR3 coding DNA: TGTGCCAGCAGCCTCGACCCGCGGAATCTTCAAGAGACCCAGTACTTC. Its protein is CASSLDPRNLQETQYF.

This clonotype occurred a few times. The chain combines TRBV7-9 with TRBJ2-1; TRBD1 might be the D (6 bases). The germline gives CDR1 SEHNR, CDR2 FQNEAQ (reference sequence). The CDR3 has 15 residues. Deletions cut 5 bases from V and 7 bases from J, with 18 bases between. In DNA form, the CDR3 reads TGTGCCAGCAGCCCCCGTGGACAGATTAGAAATGAGCAGTTCTTC. Protein: CASSPRGQIRNEQFF.

There are many counts of this clonotype. The rearrangement joins TRBV20-1 to TRBJ2-7; TRBD2 matches at 7 bases. J lost 3 bases, V lost 0 bases, and 5 bases had no gene match. From germline, CDR1 is DFQATT and CDR2 SNEGSKA (reference sequence). The CDR3 is 14 amino acids. For the CDR3, the DNA is TGCAGTGCTAGAGATTGGGTAGCGGGCTACGAGCAGTACTTC. The encoded protein is CSARDWVAGYEQYF.

This chain uses TRBV10-1 with TRBJ1-5, with D maybe TRBD1 (5 bases). V lost 0 bases and J 3 bases, leaving 12 bases between the germline ends. This CDR3 contains 16 residues. Per the germline V gene, CDR1 is WNHNN and CDR2 is SYGVQD (reference sequence). The DNA for the CDR3 is TGCGCCAGCAGTGAGTCATCGGGGGATGTCAATCAGCCCCAGCATTTT. It is translated as CASSESSGDVNQPQHF.

This chain uses TRBV14 with TRBJ2-1, with 10 bases lining up with TRBD2. Per the germline V gene, CDR1 is SGHDN and CDR2 is FVKESK. This CDR3 is built from 20 residues. J lost 8 bases, V lost 4 bases, and 23 bases had no gene match. CDR3 region: CASSLFGGVTSGNFVDEQFF. The CDR3 DNA follows: TGTGCCAGCAGCCTCTTCGGAGGTGTCACTAGCGGGAACTTTGTGGATGAGCAGTTCTTC.

The rearrangement joins TRBV2 to TRBJ2-1; D possibly corresponds to TRBD2 (6 bases). V dropped 7 bases and J dropped 8 bases, with 9 bases sitting between them. The germline gives CDR1 SNHLY, CDR2 FYNNEI. This CDR3 contains 11 residues. This CDR3 is CASIRGYEQFF. The CDR3 DNA follows: TGTGCCAGCATCCGGGGGTATGAGCAGTTCTTC.

This clonotype occurred many times. The rearrangement links TRBV11-2 to TRBJ2-1; D is perhaps TRBD1 or TRBD2 (5 bases each). The length of the CDR3 is 17 residues. Germline CDR1 reads SGHAT; CDR2 reads FQNNGV. The germline V and J ends were trimmed by 2 bases and 0 bases, with 14 bases remaining between them. The CDR3, as DNA: TGTGCCAGCAGCTTAAGTGTGGGGGACCCCTCCTACAATGAGCAGTTCTTC. Translation: CASSLSVGDPSYNEQFF.

This clonotype was seen many times. The chain uses TRBV30 and TRBJ2-7; D perhaps matches TRBD1 (5 bases). CDR3 length: 13 amino acids. The germline V gene encodes CDR1 GTSNPN and CDR2 SVGIG (reference sequence). V lost 2 bases, J lost 4 bases, and 12 bases lay in between. For the CDR3, the DNA is TGTGCCTGGAGTTATGGGGCAGGGTACGAGCAGTACTTC. It is translated as CAWSYGAGYEQYF.

This clonotype was seen a handful of times. The V gene is TRBV6-5, the J gene TRBJ2-7; TRBD1 matches at 8 bases. This CDR3 has 15 amino acids. Germline CDR1 is MNHEY and CDR2 is SVGAGI. Trimming at V came to 4 bases and at J to 1 base, leaving 6 bases not matched to a gene. The CDR3 region has the DNA TGTGCCAGCAGTTCCCGGGACAGGCCATCCTACGAGCAGTACTTC. As protein: CASSSRDRPSYEQYF.